The entry below describes one TCR beta chain. No antigen is known for it. The data are from a study of STAT5B mutations in CD4+ large granular lymphocyte leukemia. Findings and limits, study-wide: No patients shared main leukemic clonotypes, though about 26% appeared at low frequency elsewhere. Patient CD4-sorted repertoires stayed more clonal than healthy ones after leukemic-clone removal. 8/27 top patient clones versus 2/35 control clones were TRBV06-family.

Germline CDR1 SGHDT, CDR2 YYEEEE. The V end was cut by 3 bases, the J end by 4 bases, with 8 bases between. The CDR3 is 14 amino acids. Libraries were prepared by immunoSEQ multiplex PCR; TCRdb keeps only in-frame clonotypes and omits some of them. Here the sample spans about 30,000 clones, 71% being singletons. Sequences were obtained from CD4+ T cells from blood buffy coats. The gene calls are TRBV5-6 and TRBJ1-6, with D unclear. This TCR was sampled from a human donor in good health. CDR3 in DNA: TGTGCCAGCAGCTCGGTCGGTTATAATTCACCCCTCCACTTT. Translated: CASSSVGYNSPLHF. Together with reference TRBV5-6 and TRBJ1-6, the CDR3 gives the full variable domain: DAGVTQSPTHLIKTRGQQVTLRCSPKSGHDTVSWYQQALGQGPQFIFQYYEEEERQRGNFPDRFSGHQFPNYSSELNVNALLLGDSALYLCASSSVGYNSPLHFGNGTRLTVT.